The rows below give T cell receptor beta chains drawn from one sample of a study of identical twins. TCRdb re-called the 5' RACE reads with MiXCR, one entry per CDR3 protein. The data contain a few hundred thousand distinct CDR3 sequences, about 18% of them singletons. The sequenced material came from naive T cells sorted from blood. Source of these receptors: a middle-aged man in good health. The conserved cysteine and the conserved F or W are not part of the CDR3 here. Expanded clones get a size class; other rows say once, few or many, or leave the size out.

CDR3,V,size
SASPGVHEQY,TRBV20-1,NA
ASSLGVGELF,TRBV7-2,NA
ASSPMPTGELF,TRBV7-2,many
ASSPFGHDSNQPQH,TRBV4-2,few
ATSDPGTGDTGELF,TRBV24-1,NA
ASRHRDWSTDTQY,TRBV5-1,NA
ASSFSGELDTQY,TRBV7-3,NA
SAPQRDGTYEQY,TRBV20-1,many
ASSQKGGAELF,TRBV5-6,few
SAGTAGRQRPQH,TRBV20-1,NA
ASSVRGSYYGYT,TRBV7-9,few
ASREREFRETQY,TRBV6-1,many
ASSLAHSTETQY,TRBV7-2,NA
ASSQEFPDENTEAF,TRBV4-3,NA
ASSRGLASTDTQY,TRBV11-2,many
ASSWTGAGTDTQY,TRBV6-5,many
ASRDGNTEAF,TRBV12-3/TRBV12-4,many
ASSTAGGYQETQY,TRBV5-1,many
ASSQDGTQGSSYEQY,TRBV4-3,once
ASSYSETSGNTIY,TRBV6-5,few
ASSLGTGVKNEQF,TRBV5-4,few
ASSHLAFHEQF,TRBV14,few
SAHRLAGAYEQY,TRBV20-1,NA
ASNRGRNTEAF,TRBV25-1,many
AINGGGGSYNEQF,TRBV10-3,many
SVSGQVNTEAF,TRBV29-1,NA
ASSGGRASRGYEQY,TRBV28,NA
ASSASTGDHGANVLT,TRBV5-1,many
ASSRFGTPYNEQF,TRBV7-9,NA
ASSFRADRGHEQY,TRBV12-3/TRBV12-4,many
ASSSGTGDNEKLF,TRBV5-1,few
ACSQGGQAQETQY,TRBV4-2,NA
SASPGTGHEQY,TRBV20-1,few
SALAGGGDTQY,TRBV29-1,many
SVGADSANTGELF,TRBV29-1,NA
SARTRKEVNSPLH,TRBV20-1,few
ASSLKNTQY,TRBV7-2,few
SVDTTDRV,TRBV29-1,NA
SDPRGETQY,TRBV29-1,NA
ASSRGGSLPDTQY,TRBV7-9,once
SVEVRAKGGEAF,TRBV29-1,few
ASRQGHTSGANVLT,TRBV6-1,many
ASMGGVTPTDTQY,TRBV27,NA